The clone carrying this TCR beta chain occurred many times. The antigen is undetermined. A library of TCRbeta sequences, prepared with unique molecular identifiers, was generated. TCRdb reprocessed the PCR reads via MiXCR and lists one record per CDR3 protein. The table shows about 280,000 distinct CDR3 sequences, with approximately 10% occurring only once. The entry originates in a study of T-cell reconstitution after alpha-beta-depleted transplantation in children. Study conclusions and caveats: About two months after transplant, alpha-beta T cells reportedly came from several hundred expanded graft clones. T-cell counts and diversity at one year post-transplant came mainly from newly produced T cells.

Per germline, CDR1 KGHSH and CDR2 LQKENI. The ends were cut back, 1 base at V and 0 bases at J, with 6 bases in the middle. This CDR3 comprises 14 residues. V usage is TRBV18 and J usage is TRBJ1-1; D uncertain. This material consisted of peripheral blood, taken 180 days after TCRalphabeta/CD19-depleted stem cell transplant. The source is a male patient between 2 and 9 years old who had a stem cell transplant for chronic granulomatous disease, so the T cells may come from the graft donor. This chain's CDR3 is CASSPLSVNTEAFF. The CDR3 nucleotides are TGTGCCAGCTCACCACTATCAGTGAACACTGAAGCTTTCTTT.